This T cell receptor (beta chain) originates from a study of cytomegalovirus exposure and HLA in healthy donors. The sample holds a few counts of this clone. Its antigen is still unknown. PCR was performed using 60 Vbeta and 13 Jbeta primers. Clones were read by immunoSEQ multiplex PCR, and TCRdb kept only the in-frame ones, dropping some. The repertoire holds tens of thousands of clones, with just under 70% as singletons. Trimming took off 8 bases at V and 5 bases at J, with 18 bases between the two ends. The CDR3 runs to 15 residues. The germline gives CDR1 MNHNS, CDR2 SASEGT. Overall study results and limits: Listed as cytomegalovirus-associated were more than 150 TCR beta chains. Reportedly, a later analysis found an Asian-associated ancestry cluster had fewer N-insertions than the roughly 630-donor mean. It was in a later analysis that TCR association rates were seen to vary by HLA locus, highest for DRB1 and lowest for HLA-C.

The chain couples TRBV6-1 to TRBJ1-4, with D possibly TRBD1 on 6 matching bases. The sequenced sample was PBMCs. This receptor was identified in a woman aged 45-60 years in good health and CMV-seropositive. The CDR3 bases are TGTGCCAGCGTTTTGGGGCGGCAGGGGAATGAAAAACTGTTTTTT. Translation: CASVLGRQGNEKLFF.